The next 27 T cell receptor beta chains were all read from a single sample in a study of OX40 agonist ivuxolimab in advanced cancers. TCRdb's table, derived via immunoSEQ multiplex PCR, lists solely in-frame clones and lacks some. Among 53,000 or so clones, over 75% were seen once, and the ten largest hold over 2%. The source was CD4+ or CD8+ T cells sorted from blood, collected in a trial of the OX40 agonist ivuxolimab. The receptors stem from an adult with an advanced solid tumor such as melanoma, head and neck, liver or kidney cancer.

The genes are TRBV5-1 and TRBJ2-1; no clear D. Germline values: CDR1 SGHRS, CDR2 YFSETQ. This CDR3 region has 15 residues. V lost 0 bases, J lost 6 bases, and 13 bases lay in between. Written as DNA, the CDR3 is TGCGCCAGCAGCTTGGTGGGCAGCACGGGCAATGAGCAGTTCTTC. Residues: CASSLVGSTGNEQFF.

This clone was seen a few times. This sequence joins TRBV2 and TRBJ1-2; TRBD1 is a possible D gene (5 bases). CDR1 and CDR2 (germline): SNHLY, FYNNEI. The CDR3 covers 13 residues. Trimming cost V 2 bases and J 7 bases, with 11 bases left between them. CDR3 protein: CASSERGWLGYTF. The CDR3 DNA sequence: TGTGCCAGCAGTGAACGGGGCTGGCTTGGCTACACCTTC.

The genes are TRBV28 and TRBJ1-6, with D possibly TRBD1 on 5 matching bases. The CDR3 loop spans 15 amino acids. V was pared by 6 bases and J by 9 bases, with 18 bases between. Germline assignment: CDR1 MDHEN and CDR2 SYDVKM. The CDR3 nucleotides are TGTGCCAGCAGAACCCCGGGACCTGGGGGTTCACCCCTCCACTTT. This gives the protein CASRTPGPGGSPLHF.

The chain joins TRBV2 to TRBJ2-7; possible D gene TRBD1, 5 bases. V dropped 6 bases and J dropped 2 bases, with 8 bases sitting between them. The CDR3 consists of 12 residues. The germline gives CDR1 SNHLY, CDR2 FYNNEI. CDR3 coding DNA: TGTGCCAGCAGACAGGCTACCTACGAGCAGTACTTC. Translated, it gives CASRQATYEQYF.

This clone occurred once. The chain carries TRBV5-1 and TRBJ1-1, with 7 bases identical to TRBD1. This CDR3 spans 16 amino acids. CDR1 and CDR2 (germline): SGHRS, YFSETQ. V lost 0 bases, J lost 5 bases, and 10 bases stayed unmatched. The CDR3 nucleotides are TGCGCCAGCAGCTTGGGAGGGACAGCGGTAGGGACTGAAGCTTTCTTT. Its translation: CASSLGGTAVGTEAFF. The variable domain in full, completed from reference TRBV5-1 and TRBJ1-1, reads KAGVTQTPRYLIKTRGQQVTLSCSPISGHRSVSWYQQTPGQGLQFLFEYFSETQRNKGNFPGRFSGRQFSNSRSEMNVSTLELGDSALYLCASSLGGTAVGTEAFFGQGTRLTVV.

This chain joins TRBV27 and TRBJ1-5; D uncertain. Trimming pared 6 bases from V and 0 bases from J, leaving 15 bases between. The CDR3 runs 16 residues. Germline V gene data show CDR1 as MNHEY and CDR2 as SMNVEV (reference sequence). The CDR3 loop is CASSRTPYDSNQPQHF. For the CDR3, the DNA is TGTGCCAGCAGCCGAACCCCTTATGATAGCAATCAGCCCCAGCATTTT.

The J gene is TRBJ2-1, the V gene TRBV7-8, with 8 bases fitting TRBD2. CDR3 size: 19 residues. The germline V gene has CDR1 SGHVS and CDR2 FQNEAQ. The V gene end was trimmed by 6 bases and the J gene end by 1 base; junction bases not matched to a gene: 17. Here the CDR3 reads CASRSIVRAGAQSYNEQFF. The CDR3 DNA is TGTGCCAGCAGATCGATTGTAAGAGCGGGAGCTCAATCCTACAATGAGCAGTTCTTC. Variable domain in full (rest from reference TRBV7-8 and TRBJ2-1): GAGVSQSPRYKVAKRGQDVALRCDPISGHVSLFWYQQALGQGPEFLTYFQNEAQLDKSGLPSDRFFAERPEGSVSTLKIQRTQQEDSAVYLCASRSIVRAGAQSYNEQFFGPGTRLTVL.

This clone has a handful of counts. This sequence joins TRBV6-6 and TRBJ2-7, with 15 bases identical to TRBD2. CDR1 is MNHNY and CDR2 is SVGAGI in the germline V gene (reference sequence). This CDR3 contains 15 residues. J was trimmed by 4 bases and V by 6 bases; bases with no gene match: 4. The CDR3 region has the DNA TGTGCCAGCAGAGGGACTAGCGGGAGGAGTTACGAGCAGTACTTC. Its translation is CASRGTSGRSYEQYF.

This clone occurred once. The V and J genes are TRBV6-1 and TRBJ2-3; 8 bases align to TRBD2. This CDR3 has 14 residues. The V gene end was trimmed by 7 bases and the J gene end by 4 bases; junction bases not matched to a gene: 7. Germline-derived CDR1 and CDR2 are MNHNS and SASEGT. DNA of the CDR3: TGTGCCAGCACCCTTAGCGGGACGCCAGATACGCAGTATTTT. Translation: CASTLSGTPDTQYF.

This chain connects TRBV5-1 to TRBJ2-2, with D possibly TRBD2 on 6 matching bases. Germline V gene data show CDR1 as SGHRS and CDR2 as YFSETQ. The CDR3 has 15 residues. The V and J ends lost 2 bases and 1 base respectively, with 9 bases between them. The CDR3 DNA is TGCGCCAGCAGCTTCGGGACTCTGAACACCGGGGAGCTGTTTTTT. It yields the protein CASSFGTLNTGELFF.

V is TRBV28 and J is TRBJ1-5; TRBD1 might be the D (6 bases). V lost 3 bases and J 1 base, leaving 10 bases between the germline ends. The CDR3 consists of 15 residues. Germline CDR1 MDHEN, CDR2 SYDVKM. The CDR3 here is CASSFNRASNQPQHF. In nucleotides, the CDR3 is TGTGCCAGCAGTTTCAACAGGGCGAGCAATCAGCCCCAGCATTTT.

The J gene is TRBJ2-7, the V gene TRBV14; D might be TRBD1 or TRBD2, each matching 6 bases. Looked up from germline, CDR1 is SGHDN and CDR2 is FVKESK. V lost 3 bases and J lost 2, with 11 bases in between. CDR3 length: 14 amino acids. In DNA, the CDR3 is TGTGCCAGCAGCCAGCTCGGGGGCCCCTACGAGCAGTACTTC. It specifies CASSQLGGPYEQYF.

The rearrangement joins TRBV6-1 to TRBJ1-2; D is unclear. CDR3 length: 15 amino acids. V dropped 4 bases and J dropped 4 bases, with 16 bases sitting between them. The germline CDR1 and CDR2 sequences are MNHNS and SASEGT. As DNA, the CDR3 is TGTGCCAGCAGTGCCGGGGTCGGAGTACCCTATGGCTACACCTTC. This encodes CASSAGVGVPYGYTF.

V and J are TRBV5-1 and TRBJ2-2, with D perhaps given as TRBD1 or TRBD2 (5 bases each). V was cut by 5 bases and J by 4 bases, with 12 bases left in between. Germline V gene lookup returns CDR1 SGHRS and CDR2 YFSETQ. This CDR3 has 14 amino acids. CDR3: CASSYTGATGELFF. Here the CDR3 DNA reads TGCGCCAGCAGTTATACCGGGGCCACCGGGGAGCTGTTTTTT.

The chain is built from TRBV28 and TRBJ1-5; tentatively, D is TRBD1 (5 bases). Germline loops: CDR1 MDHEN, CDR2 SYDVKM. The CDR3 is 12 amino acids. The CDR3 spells CAAGNSNQPQHF. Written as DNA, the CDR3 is TGTGCGGCAGGGAATAGCAATCAGCCCCAGCATTTT.

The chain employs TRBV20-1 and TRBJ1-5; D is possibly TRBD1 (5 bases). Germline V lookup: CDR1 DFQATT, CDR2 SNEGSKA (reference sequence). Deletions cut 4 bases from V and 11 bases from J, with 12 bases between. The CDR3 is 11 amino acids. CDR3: CSATFRGSQHF. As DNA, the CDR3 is TGCAGTGCTACTTTTCGGGGGTCCCAGCATTTT.

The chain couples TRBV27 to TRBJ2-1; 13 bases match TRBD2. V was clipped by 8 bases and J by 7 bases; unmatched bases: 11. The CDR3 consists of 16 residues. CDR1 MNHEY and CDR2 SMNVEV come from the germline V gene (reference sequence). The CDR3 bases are TGTGCCAGCGCCGAACCCGGGACTAGCGGGAAGAATGAGCAGTTCTTC. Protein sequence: CASAEPGTSGKNEQFF.

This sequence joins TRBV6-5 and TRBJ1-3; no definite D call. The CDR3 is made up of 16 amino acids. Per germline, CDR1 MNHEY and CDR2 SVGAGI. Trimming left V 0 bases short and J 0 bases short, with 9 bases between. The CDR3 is CASSYSRASSGNTIYF. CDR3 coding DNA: TGTGCCAGCAGTTACTCCCGGGCCAGCTCTGGAAACACCATATATTTT.

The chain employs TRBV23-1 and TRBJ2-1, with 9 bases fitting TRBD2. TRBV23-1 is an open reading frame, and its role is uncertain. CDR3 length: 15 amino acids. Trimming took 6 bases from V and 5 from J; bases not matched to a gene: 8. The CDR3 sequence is CASSPRVAGDNEQFF. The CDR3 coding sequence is TGCGCCAGCAGCCCGAGGGTAGCGGGAGACAATGAGCAGTTCTTC.

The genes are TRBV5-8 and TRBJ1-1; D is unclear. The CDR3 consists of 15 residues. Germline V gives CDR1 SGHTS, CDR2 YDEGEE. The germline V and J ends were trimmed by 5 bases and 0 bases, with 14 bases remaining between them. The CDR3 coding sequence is TGTGCCAGCAGTCCCGTCGAATCAATGAACACTGAAGCTTTCTTT. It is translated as CASSPVESMNTEAFF.

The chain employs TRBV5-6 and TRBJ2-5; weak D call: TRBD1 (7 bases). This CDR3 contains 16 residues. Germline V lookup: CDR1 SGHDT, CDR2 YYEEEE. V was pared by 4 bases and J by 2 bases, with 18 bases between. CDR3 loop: CASSPGGWGQQETQYF. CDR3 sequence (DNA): TGTGCCAGCAGCCCTGGGGGGTGGGGACAGCAAGAGACCCAGTACTTC.

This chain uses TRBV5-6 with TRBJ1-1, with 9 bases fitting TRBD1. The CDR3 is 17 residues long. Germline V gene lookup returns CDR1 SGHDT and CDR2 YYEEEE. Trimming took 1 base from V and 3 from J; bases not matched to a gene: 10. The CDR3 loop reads CASSLNRGLMWDTEAFF. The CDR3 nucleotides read TGTGCCAGCAGCTTGAACAGGGGGCTAATGTGGGACACTGAAGCTTTCTTT.

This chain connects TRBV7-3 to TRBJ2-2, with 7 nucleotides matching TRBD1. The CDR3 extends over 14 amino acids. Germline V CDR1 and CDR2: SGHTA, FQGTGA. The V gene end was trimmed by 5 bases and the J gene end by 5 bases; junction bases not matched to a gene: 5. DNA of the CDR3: TGTGCCAGCAGCCCGGACAGGCGTACCGGGGAGCTGTTTTTT. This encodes CASSPDRRTGELFF.

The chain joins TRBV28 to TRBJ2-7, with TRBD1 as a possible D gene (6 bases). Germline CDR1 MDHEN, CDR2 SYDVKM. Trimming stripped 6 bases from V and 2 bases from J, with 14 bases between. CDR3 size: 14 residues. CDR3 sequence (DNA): TGTGCCAGCAGAAGCGACAGGTCTCCCTACGAGCAGTACTTC. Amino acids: CASRSDRSPYEQYF.

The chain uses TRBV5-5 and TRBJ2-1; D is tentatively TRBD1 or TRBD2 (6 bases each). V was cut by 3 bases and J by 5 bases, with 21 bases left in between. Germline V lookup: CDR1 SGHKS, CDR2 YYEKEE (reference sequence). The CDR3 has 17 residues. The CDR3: CASSSSRGGISHNEQFF. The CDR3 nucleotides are TGTGCCAGCAGCTCGTCCAGGGGAGGAATATCCCACAATGAGCAGTTCTTC.

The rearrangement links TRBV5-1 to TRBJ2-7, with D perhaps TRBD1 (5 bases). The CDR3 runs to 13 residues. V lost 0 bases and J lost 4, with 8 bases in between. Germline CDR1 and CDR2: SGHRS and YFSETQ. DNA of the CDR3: TGCGCCAGCAGCTTGGATGACAGATACGAGCAGTACTTC. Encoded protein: CASSLDDRYEQYF.

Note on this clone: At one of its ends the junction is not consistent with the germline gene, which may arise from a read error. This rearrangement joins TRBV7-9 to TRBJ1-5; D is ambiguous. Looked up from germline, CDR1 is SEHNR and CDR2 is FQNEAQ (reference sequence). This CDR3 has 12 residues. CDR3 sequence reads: CASTLSDQPQHF. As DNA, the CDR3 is TGTGCCAGCACCTTATCAGATCAGCCCCAGCATTTT.